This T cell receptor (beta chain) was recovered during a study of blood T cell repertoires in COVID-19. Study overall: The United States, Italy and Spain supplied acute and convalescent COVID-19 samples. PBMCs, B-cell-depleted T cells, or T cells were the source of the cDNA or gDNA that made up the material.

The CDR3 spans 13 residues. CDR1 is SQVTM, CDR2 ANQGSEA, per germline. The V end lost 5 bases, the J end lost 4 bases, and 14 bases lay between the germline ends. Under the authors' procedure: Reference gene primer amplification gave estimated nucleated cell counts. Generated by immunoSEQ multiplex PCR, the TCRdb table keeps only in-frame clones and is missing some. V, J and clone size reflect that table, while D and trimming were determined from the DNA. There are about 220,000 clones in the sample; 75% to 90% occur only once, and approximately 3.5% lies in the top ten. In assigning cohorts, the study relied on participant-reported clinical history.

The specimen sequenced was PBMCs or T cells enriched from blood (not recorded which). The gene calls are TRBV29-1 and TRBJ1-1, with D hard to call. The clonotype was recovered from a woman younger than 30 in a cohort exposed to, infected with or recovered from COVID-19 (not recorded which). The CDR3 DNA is TGCAGCGTTTCCCCCCCGTGGGCCACTGAAGCTTTCTTT. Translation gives CSVSPPWATEAFF.